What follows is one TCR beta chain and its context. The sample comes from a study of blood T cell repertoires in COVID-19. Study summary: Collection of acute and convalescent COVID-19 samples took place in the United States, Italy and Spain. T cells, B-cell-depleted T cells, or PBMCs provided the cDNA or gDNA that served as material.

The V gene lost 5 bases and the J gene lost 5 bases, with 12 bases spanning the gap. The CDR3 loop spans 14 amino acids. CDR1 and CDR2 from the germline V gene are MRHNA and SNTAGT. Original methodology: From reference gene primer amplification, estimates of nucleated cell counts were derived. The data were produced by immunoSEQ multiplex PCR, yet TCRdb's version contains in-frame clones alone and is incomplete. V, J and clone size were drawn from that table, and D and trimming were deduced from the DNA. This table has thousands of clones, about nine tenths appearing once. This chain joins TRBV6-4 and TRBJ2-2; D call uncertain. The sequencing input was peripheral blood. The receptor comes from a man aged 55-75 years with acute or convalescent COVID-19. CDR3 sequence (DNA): TGTGCCAGCAGTAGGCAGGCTGAAACCGGGGAGCTGTTTTTT. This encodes CASSRQAETGELFF.